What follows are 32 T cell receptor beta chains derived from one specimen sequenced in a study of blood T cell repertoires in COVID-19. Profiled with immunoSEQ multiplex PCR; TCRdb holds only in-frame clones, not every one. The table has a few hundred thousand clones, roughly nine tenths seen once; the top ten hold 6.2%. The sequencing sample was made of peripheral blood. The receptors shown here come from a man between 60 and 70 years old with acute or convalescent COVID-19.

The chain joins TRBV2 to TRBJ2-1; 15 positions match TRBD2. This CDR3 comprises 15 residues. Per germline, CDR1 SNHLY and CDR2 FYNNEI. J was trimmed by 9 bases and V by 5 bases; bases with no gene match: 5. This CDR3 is CASSTGTSGRPEQFF. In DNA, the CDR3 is TGTGCCAGCAGTACCGGGACTAGCGGGAGGCCTGAGCAGTTCTTC. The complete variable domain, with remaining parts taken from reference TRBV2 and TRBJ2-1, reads EPEVTQTPSHQVTQMGQEVILRCVPISNHLYFYWYRQILGQKVEFLVSFYNNEISEKSEIFDDQFSVERPDGSNFTLKIRSTKLEDSAMYFCASSTGTSGRPEQFFGPGTRLTVL.

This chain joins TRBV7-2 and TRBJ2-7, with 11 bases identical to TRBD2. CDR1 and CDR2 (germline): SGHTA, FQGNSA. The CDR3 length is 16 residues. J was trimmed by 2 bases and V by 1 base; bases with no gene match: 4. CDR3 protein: CASSLGGTSGAYEQYF. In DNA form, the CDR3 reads TGTGCCAGCAGCTTAGGCGGGACTAGCGGAGCCTACGAGCAGTACTTC.

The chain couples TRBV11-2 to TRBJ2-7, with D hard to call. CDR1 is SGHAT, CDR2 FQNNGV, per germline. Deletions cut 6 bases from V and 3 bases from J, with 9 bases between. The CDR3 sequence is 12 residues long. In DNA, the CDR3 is TGTGCCAGCAGTCCTACCGGCTACGAGCAGTACTTC. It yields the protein CASSPTGYEQYF.

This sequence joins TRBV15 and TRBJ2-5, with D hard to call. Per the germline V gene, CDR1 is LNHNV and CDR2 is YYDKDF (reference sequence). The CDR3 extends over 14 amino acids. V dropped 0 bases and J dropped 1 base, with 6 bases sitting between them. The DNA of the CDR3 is TGTGCCACCAGCAGAGATCCCAGCCAAGAGACCCAGTACTTC. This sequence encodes CATSRDPSQETQYF.

CDR3 in amino acids: CASSSLGTTYSGANVLTF. CDR3 in DNA: TGCGCCAGCAGCTCACTTGGGACAACCTACTCTGGGGCCAACGTCCTGACTTTC. V gene TRBV5-1 combines with J gene TRBJ2-6; weak D call: TRBD1 (6 bases). The ends were cut back, 3 bases at V and 0 bases at J, with 16 bases in the middle. Germline CDR1 is SGHRS and CDR2 is YFSETQ. The CDR3 extends over 18 amino acids.

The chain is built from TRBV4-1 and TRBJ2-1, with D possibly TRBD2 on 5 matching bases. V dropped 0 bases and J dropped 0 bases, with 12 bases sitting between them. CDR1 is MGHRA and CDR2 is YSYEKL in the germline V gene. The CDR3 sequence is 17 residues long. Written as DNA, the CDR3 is TGCGCCAGCAGCCAAGAGGAACGGAGGAGCTCCTACAATGAGCAGTTCTTC. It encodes CASSQEERRSSYNEQFF.

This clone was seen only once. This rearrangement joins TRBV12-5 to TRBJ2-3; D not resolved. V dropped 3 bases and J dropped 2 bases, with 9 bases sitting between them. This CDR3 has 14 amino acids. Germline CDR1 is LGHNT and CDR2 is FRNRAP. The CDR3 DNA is TGTGCTAGTGGTTTCTCCTATAACACAGATACGCAGTATTTT. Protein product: CASGFSYNTDTQYF.

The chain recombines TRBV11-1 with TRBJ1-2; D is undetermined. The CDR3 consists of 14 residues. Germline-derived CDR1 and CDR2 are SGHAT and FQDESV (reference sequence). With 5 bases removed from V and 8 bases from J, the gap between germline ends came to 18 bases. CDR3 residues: CASSAGPRTGGYTF. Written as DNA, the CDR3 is TGTGCCAGCAGCGCCGGACCTAGGACGGGGGGCTACACCTTC.

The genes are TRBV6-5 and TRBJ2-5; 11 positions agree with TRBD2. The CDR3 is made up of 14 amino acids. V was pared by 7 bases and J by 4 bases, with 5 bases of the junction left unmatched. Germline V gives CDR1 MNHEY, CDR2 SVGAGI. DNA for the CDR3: TGTGCCAGCACCCTAACTAGCGGGAGAGAGACCCAGTACTTC. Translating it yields CASTLTSGRETQYF.

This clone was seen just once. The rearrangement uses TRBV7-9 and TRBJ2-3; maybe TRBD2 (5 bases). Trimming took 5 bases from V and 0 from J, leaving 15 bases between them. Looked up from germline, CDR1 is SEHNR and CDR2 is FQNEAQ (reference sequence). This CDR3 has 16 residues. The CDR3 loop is CASSRWVATSTDTQYF. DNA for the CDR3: TGTGCCAGCAGCCGTTGGGTAGCGACTAGCACAGATACGCAGTATTTT.

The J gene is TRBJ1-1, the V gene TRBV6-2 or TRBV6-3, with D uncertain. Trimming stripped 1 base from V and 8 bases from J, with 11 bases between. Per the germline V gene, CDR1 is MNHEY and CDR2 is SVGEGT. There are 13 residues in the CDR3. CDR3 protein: CASSYFGSTEAFF. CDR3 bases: TGTGCCAGCAGTTACTTTGGTAGCACCGAAGCTTTCTTT.

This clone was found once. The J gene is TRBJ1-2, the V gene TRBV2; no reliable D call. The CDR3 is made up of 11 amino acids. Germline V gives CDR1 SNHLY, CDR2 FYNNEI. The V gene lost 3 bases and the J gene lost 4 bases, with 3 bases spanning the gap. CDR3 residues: CASSDRYGYTF. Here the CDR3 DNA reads TGTGCCAGCAGTGACCGCTATGGCTACACCTTC.

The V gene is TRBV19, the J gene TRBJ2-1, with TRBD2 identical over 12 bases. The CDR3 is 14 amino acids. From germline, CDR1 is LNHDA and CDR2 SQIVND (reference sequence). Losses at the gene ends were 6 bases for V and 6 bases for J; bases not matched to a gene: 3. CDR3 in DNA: TGTGCCAGTAGACTAGCGGGAGGTAGCAATGAGCAGTTCTTC. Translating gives CASRLAGGSNEQFF.

Here the CDR3 DNA reads TGTGCCAGCAGTCATCTGGACAGGATCGCTAACTATGGCTACACCTTC. Its protein product is CASSHLDRIANYGYTF. The J gene is TRBJ1-2, the V gene TRBV6-2 or TRBV6-3, with 7 bases matching TRBD1. CDR3 length: 16 amino acids. J was trimmed by 0 bases and V by 5 bases; bases with no gene match: 9. The germline V gene has CDR1 MNHEY and CDR2 SVGEGT.

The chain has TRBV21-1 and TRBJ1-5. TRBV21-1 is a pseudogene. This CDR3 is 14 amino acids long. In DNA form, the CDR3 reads TGTGCCAGCAGCAAAGCCCCTTCGTCCCAGCCCCAGCATTTT. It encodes CASSKAPSSQPQHF.

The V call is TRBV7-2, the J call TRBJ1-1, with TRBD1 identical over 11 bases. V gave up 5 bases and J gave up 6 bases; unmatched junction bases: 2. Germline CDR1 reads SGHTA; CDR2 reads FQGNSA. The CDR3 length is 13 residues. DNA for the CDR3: TGTGCCAGCAGCCGGGACAGGGGGTCTGAAGCTTTCTTT. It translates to CASSRDRGSEAFF.

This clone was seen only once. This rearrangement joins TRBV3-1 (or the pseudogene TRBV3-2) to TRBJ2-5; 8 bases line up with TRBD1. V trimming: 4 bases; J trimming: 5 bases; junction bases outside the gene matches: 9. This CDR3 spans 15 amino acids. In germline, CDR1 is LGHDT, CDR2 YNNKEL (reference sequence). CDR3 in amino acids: CASSPFPRGRETQYF. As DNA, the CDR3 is TGTGCCAGCAGCCCCTTCCCCAGGGGGCGGGAGACCCAGTACTTC.

CDR3 sequence reads: CSVPKEGLGTEAFF. The CDR3 bases are TGCAGCGTCCCAAAGGAGGGGTTGGGCACTGAAGCTTTCTTT. The rearrangement joins TRBV29-1 to TRBJ1-1; possibly TRBD1 for D (5 bases). CDR3 size: 14 residues. Trimming removed 6 bases from V and 4 bases from J, with 18 bases in between. The germline gives CDR1 SQVTM, CDR2 ANQGSEA.

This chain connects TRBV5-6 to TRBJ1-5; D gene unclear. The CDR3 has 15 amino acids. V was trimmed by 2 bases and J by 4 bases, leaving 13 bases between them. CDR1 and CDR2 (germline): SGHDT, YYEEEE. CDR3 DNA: TGTGCCAGCAGCTTAACAATGACTGGGAATCAGCCCCAGCATTTT. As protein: CASSLTMTGNQPQHF. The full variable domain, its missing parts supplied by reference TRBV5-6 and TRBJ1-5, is DAGVTQSPTHLIKTRGQQVTLRCSPKSGHDTVSWYQQALGQGPQFIFQYYEEEERQRGNFPDRFSGHQFPNYSSELNVNALLLGDSALYLCASSLTMTGNQPQHFGDGTRLSIL.

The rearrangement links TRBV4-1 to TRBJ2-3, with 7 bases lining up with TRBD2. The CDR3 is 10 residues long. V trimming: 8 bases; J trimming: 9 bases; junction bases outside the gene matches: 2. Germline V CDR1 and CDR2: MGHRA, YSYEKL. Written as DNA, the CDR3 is TGCGCCAGCGGGGGGGGAACGCAGTATTTT. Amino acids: CASGGGTQYF.

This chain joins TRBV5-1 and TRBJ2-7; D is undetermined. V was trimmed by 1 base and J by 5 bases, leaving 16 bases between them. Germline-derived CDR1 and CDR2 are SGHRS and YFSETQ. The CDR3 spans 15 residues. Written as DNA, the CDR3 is TGCGCCAGCAGCTTGAACAGAGTAGAGTTTGACGAGCAGTACTTC. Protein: CASSLNRVEFDEQYF.

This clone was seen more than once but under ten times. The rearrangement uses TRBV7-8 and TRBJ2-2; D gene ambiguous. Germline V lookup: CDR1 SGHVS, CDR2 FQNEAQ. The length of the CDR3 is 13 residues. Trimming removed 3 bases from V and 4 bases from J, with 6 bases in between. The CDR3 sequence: CASSFQITGELFF. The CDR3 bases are TGTGCCAGCAGCTTCCAAATCACCGGGGAGCTGTTTTTT.

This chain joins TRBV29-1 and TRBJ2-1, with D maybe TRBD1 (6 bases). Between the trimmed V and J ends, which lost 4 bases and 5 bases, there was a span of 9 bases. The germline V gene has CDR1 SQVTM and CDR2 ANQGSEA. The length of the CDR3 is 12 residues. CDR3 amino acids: CSVGQGNNEQFF. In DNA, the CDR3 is TGCAGCGTTGGCCAGGGGAACAATGAGCAGTTCTTC.

This CDR3 reads CASSPQGGEYGYTF. The CDR3, as DNA: TGCGCCAGCAGCCCACAGGGGGGAGAATATGGCTACACCTTC. The chain recombines TRBV4-3 with TRBJ1-2, with 8 bases that match TRBD1. The germline CDR1 and CDR2 sequences are LGHNA and YSLEER. CDR3 length: 14 amino acids. J gave up 5 bases and V 4 bases, and 6 bases lay outside the gene matches.

The CDR3 nucleotides are TGTGCCAGCAGCTTAGATCTTTTGCGGGACGGCTCCTACAATGAGCAGTTCTTC. It encodes CASSLDLLRDGSYNEQFF. The chain uses TRBV7-6 and TRBJ2-1; TRBD2 might be the D (6 bases). Per the germline V gene, CDR1 is SGHVS and CDR2 is FNYEAQ. The V and J ends lost 1 base and 0 bases respectively, with 16 bases between them. CDR3 length equals 18 residues.

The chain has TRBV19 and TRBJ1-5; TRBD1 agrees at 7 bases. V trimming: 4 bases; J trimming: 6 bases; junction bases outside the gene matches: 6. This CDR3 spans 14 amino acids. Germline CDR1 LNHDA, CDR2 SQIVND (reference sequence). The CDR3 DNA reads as TGTGCCAGTAGTACAGGGGGTTCGGGTCAGCCCCAGCATTTT. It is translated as CASSTGGSGQPQHF.

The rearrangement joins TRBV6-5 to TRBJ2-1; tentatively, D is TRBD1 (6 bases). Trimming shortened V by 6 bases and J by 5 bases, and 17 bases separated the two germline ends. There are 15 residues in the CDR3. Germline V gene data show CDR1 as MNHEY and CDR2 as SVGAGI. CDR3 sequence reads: CASSPEWGPHNEQFF. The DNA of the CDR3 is TGTGCCAGCAGCCCCGAGTGGGGGCCCCACAATGAGCAGTTCTTC.

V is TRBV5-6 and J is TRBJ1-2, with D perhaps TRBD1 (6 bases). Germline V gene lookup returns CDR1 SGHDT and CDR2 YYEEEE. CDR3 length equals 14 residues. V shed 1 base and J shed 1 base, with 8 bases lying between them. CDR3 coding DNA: TGTGCCAGCAGCTTGCTAGGGGGTAACTATGGCTACACCTTC. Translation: CASSLLGGNYGYTF.

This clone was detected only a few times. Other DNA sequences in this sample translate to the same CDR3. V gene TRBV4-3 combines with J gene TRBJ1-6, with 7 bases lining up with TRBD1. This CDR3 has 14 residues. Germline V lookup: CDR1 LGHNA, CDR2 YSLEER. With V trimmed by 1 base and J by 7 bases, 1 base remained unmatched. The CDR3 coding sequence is TGCGCCAGCAGCCAAGGGGACAGAAATTCACCCCTCCACTTT. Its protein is CASSQGDRNSPLHF.

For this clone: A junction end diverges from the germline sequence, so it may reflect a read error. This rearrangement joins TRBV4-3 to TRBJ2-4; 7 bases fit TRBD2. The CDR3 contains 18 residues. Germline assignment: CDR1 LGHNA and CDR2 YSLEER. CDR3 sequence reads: CASSQNGRGSGLKDIQYF. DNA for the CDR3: TGCGCCAGCAGCCAAAATGGGAGGGGTAGCGGGCTCAAAGACATTCAGTACTTC.

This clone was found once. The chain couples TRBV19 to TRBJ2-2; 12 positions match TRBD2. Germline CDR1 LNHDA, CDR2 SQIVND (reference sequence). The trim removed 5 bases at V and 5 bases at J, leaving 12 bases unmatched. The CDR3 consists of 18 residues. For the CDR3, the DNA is TGTGCCAGTAGTCTCCTTCTCCGACTAGCGGGAGTTACCGGGGAGCTGTTTTTT. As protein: CASSLLLRLAGVTGELFF. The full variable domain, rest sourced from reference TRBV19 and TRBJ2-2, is DGGITQSPKYLFRKEGQNVTLSCEQNLNHDAMYWYRQDPGQGLRLIYYSQIVNDFQKGDIAEGYSVSREKKESFPLTVTSAQKNPTAFYLCASSLLLRLAGVTGELFFGEGSRLTVL.

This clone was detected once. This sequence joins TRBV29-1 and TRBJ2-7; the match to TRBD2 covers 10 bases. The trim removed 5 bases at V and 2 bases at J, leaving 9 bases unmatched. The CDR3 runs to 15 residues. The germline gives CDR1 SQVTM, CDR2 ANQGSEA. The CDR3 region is CSVLIGAGGPYEQYF. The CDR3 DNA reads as TGCAGCGTTCTAATCGGAGCGGGAGGGCCCTACGAGCAGTACTTC.